The T cell receptor beta chain described here comes from a study of shared clonotypes between healthy human individuals. Study results and caveats: Blood was the sole source, and tissue repertoires probably differ.

As to this clone: Its antigen is not known.

Deep-level running was used for the assay. Ten immunoSEQ deep assay plates served to sequence unsorted PBMC DNA. Sequencing was performed with immunoSEQ multiplex PCR; in TCRdb, only in-frame clones are kept and a portion is missing. The profile shows 400,000 to 600,000 clones, roughly 80% of them singletons. From germline, CDR1 is SGHTA and CDR2 FQGTGA. CDR3 length: 17 residues. Trimming shortened V by 5 bases and J by 6 bases, and 23 bases separated the two germline ends. The chain is built from TRBV7-3 and TRBJ2-1; a possible D gene is TRBD1 (6 bases). This TCR came from a woman aged 40 to 49 in good health. Some clones in this sample may be carry-over from other donors' samples. What was sequenced was PBMCs. This CDR3 reads CASSPTGFAGTLNEQFF. In DNA, the CDR3 is TGTGCCAGCAGCCCGACGGGATTTGCCGGGACACTCAATGAGCAGTTCTTC.